This T cell receptor (beta chain) was retrieved from a study of control samples from healthy donors and cancer patients. Trimming pared 0 bases from V and 2 bases from J, leaving 18 bases between. Looked up from germline, CDR1 is LGHDT and CDR2 is YNNKEL (reference sequence). The CDR3 has 18 amino acids. Sequencing used immunoSEQ multiplex PCR; TCRdb keeps in-frame clones, though not all of them. The table includes around 200,000 clones, over 80% detected once. The V and J genes are TRBV3-1 (or the pseudogene TRBV3-2) and TRBJ2-3, with D possibly TRBD2 on 7 matching bases. The TCR sequence derives from a man between 18 and 35 years old in good health. The sequenced sample consisted of blood. The CDR3 loop is CASSQDRGRVGFTDTQYF. For the CDR3, the DNA is TGTGCCAGCAGCCAAGATAGGGGGAGGGTGGGGTTCACAGATACGCAGTATTTT.